This section outlines one T cell receptor beta chain sequence together with its context. Enrolled during active infection, Seattle patients were then followed longitudinally. The data were obtained in a study of blood T cell repertoires in COVID-19. Overall study context: Material from acute and convalescent COVID-19 was sourced from the United States, Italy and Spain. T cells, B-cell-depleted T cells, or PBMCs provided the cDNA or gDNA that served as material.

This CDR3 has 14 amino acids. Germline V gene sequence: CDR1 SGHRS, CDR2 YFSETQ. The germline V and J ends were trimmed by 3 bases and 3 bases, with 12 bases remaining between them. Source study methods: Amplifying reference gene primers gave estimates of nucleated cell counts. Assay: immunoSEQ multiplex PCR; the TCRdb copy retains only in-frame clones and omits some. V and J calls and clone size follow that table, whereas D and trimming were derived from the DNA. The profile shows some 260,000 clones, 80% to 90% of them singletons. This receptor was obtained from a woman in her seventies with COVID-19, enrolled during active disease. The specimen sequenced was peripheral blood. The J gene is TRBJ1-1, the V gene TRBV5-1; D is undetermined. CDR3 protein: CASSSGREDTEAFF. CDR3 sequence (DNA): TGCGCCAGCAGCTCAGGCCGGGAGGACACTGAAGCTTTCTTT.